Shown below are 3 T cell receptor beta chains from a single sample sequenced in a study of T cells in Graves' hyperthyroidism and ophthalmopathy. Amplified TCR beta CDR3 regions derived from RNA transcripts. During a first-round RT-PCR of the TCR CDR3, the HTBI primer set was used. TCRdb redid the calling of the multiplex PCR reads with MiXCR, one entry per CDR3 protein. The repertoire has hundreds of thousands of distinct CDR3 sequences, about 45% of them found once; the top ten carry approximately 7.2%. Source material: peripheral blood or thyroid tissue (not recorded which). The receptors shown here come from an adult man with Graves' disease, either hyperthyroidism or ophthalmopathy (not recorded which).

In this sample, this clonotype turned up many times. The CDR3 here is CASSSAGELFF. DNA for the CDR3: TGCGCCAGCAGCTCGGCCGGGGAGCTGTTTTTT. The chain combines TRBV5-1 with TRBJ2-2; D call uncertain. Germline V gene lookup returns CDR1 SGHRS and CDR2 YFSETQ. V shed 3 bases and J shed 6 bases, with 3 bases lying between them. The CDR3 length is 11 residues. The full variable domain, rest sourced from reference TRBV5-1 and TRBJ2-2, is KAGVTQTPRYLIKTRGQQVTLSCSPISGHRSVSWYQQTPGQGLQFLFEYFSETQRNKGNFPGRFSGRQFSNSRSEMNVSTLELGDSALYLCASSSAGELFFGEGSRLTVL.

This chain uses TRBV10-3 with TRBJ1-1; D is unclear. The CDR3 is made up of 12 amino acids. CDR1 and CDR2 from the germline V gene are ENHRY and SYGVKD. Trimming removed 2 bases at V and 6 bases at J, with 7 bases between. The CDR3 DNA follows: TGTGCCATCAGTGAGGGGTCTCCTGAAGCTTTCTTT. Protein product: CAISEGSPEAFF.

This clonotype occurred once. The chain couples TRBV11-1 to TRBJ2-5, with 9 bases identical to TRBD1. Looked up from germline, CDR1 is SGHAT and CDR2 is FQDESV (reference sequence). The CDR3 has 18 residues. V trimming: 6 bases; J trimming: 0 bases; junction bases outside the gene matches: 14. CDR3 nucleotide sequence: TGTGCCAGCAGTCCATCCCGGCCTGGACAGGGGTACCAAGAGACCCAGTACTTC. It specifies CASSPSRPGQGYQETQYF. The entire variable domain, with the rest obtained from reference TRBV11-1 and TRBJ2-5, is as follows: EAEVAQSPRYKITEKSQAVAFWCDPISGHATLYWYRQILGQGPELLVQFQDESVVDDSQLPKDRFSAERLKGVDSTLKIQPAELGDSAMYLCASSPSRPGQGYQETQYFGPGTRLLVL.